The clone carrying this T cell receptor (beta chain) was counted only a few times. Antigen specificity is unknown. This sample is part of a study of yellow fever vaccine responses in identical twins. Broader study findings: Vaccine T cell responses of twins reportedly seemed partly convergent and partly personalized.

TCRdb analysed the RT-PCR reads with MiXCR anew, one entry per CDR3 protein. The sample lists 30,000 to 40,000 distinct CDR3 sequences; about 63% were seen once. V lost 2 bases, J lost 2 bases, and 10 bases lay in between. The length of the CDR3 is 14 residues. Per germline, CDR1 MDHEN and CDR2 SYDVKM. The specimen comprised T cells from blood (PBMCs), unsorted or a sorted subset (not recorded which), sampled before or after yellow fever vaccination (not recorded which). The rearrangement uses TRBV28 and TRBJ2-7, with D possibly TRBD1 on 5 matching bases. This TCR derives from a woman aged 18-29 years who received the yellow fever vaccine. The DNA of the CDR3 is TGTGCCAGCAGTTTAAAGCCAGGGACCTACGAGCAGTACGTC. As protein: CASSLKPGTYEQYV.